The rows below give T cell receptor beta chains drawn from one sample of a study of shared clonotypes between healthy human individuals. Here immunoSEQ multiplex PCR was the method, and the copy in TCRdb shows in-frame clones only, minus some. The sample shows 700,000 to 950,000 clones, around 96% of them seen only once. The sequencing input was naive CD8+ T cells sorted from blood. These TCRs come from a man between 25 and 39 years old in good health. Each CDR3 is given without its conserved first and last residue. Each record gives: J gene, V gene, D gene, CDR3 protein. D genes are given only for firm matches.

>TRBJ1-4|TRBV28|TRBD1
ASSPRDRAANEKLF
>TRBJ1-1|TRBV11-1|TRBD1
ASRLGGVNTEAF
>TRBJ2-7|TRBV11-2|-
ASSFTDRPYEQY
>TRBJ2-2|TRBV4-1|-
ASSQFPKRSGELF
>TRBJ2-7|TRBV6-5|TRBD1
ASSYGTGYYEQY
>TRBJ2-7|TRBV28|-
ASSPLAQGPTYEQY
>TRBJ2-1|TRBV25-1|-
ASSGGSYNEQF
>TRBJ1-5|TRBV7-2|-
ASSQVLAQPQH
>TRBJ2-7|TRBV19|-
ASSIGLEQY
>TRBJ2-5|TRBV7-3|TRBD2
ASSLGEGQETQY
>TRBJ2-2|TRBV27|-
ASSPWNTGELF
>TRBJ2-5|TRBV7-9|TRBD1
ASSSTGDREETQY
>TRBJ1-3|TRBV7-9|-
ASSTREATGGNTIY
>TRBJ2-7|TRBV27|TRBD1
ASSAPGQGAREQY
>TRBJ2-6|TRBV10-1|-
ASVRDKDRTSRANVLT
>TRBJ2-7|TRBV15|TRBD1
ATSREGQGPYEQY
>TRBJ2-1|TRBV27|-
ASSSYSYNEQF
>TRBJ2-2|TRBV15|-
ATSRLETGELF
>TRBJ2-7|TRBV27|TRBD1
ASSFFRGPYEQY
>TRBJ2-1|TRBV5-5|-
ASSFFPRNEQF
>TRBJ2-7|TRBV6-6|TRBD2
ASSGISGRFAYEQY
>TRBJ2-1|TRBV5-1|-
ASSFESNDEQF
>TRBJ2-2|TRBV7-3|TRBD2
ASSSSGMNTGELF
>TRBJ2-7|TRBV9|-
ASSVGQGPYEQY
>TRBJ2-5|TRBV9|TRBD2
ASSAGLAGGPRETQY
>TRBJ2-7|TRBV29-1|-
SVDSGPEQY
>TRBJ1-3|TRBV7-9|-
ASSLVEGSSGNTIY
>TRBJ1-5|TRBV5-5|-
ASSRGFNQPQH
>TRBJ2-7|TRBV19|-
ASTETSGYAYEQY
>TRBJ2-5|TRBV28|TRBD2
ASSFLGVASGVGVTQY
>TRBJ1-2|TRBV2|-
ASSEGKGTYGYT
>TRBJ2-7|TRBV7-9|-
ASSTGGGSYEQY
>TRBJ2-1|TRBV29-1|TRBD1
SVDGQGLGNEQF
>TRBJ2-1|TRBV5-1|TRBD1
ASSSRTGLDEQF
>TRBJ1-1|TRBV25-1|TRBD1
ASSGTGGRTEAF
>TRBJ2-4|TRBV9|-
ASSSGPGTEIQY
>TRBJ1-2|TRBV21-1|-
ASRQTQGAGGYT
>TRBJ2-1|TRBV9|-
ASSATGDSYNEQF
>TRBJ2-1|TRBV7-8|-
ASSVGPSSYNEQF
>TRBJ2-5|TRBV7-9|-
ASTLTSLEETQY
>TRBJ1-5|TRBV7-9|TRBD1
ASSLTDRGFREPQH
>TRBJ2-1|TRBV7-9|TRBD1
ASRRDRRPNEQF
>TRBJ2-5|TRBV6-5|TRBD2
ASSSLTLSGRETQY
>TRBJ1-5|TRBV27|-
ASSLDRGSQPQH
>TRBJ2-7|TRBV5-1|TRBD2
ASSRPVRGGQYEQY
>TRBJ2-7|TRBV7-6|TRBD2
ASSYTSGRGEQY
>TRBJ1-2|TRBV27|TRBD1
ASSGQGGGYGYT
>TRBJ2-2|TRBV4-3|-
ASSQDWWDTGELF
>TRBJ2-7|TRBV29-1|TRBD2
SAVLGLAGEGRVDYEQY
>TRBJ2-7|TRBV28|TRBD1
ASTPTGGNSYEQY
>TRBJ1-5|TRBV6-1|-
ASSEGTRDLNQPQH